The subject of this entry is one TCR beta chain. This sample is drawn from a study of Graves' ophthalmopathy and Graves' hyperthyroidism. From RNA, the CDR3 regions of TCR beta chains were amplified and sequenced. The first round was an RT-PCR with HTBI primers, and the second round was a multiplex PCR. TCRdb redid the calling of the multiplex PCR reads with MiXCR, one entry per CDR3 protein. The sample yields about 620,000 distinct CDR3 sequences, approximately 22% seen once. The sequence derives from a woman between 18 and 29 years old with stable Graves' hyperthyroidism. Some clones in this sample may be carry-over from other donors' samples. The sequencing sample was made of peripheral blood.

Here the CDR3 DNA reads TGTGCCAGCAGTTTATCTGGGGTCCCCCAAGAGACCCAGTACTTC. Translating gives CASSLSGVPQETQYF. The chain recombines TRBV27 with TRBJ2-5; D remains ambiguous. This CDR3 is built from 15 residues. Per germline, CDR1 MNHEY and CDR2 SMNVEV (reference sequence). Trimming cost V 0 bases and J 1 base, with 9 bases left between them.